The T cell receptor beta chain under discussion was sequenced for a study of T cells in Graves' hyperthyroidism and ophthalmopathy. Study background: Peripheral blood was acquired at first diagnosis, ahead of any therapy whatsoever.

The table lists this clonotype with many counts. The antigen is not known. Researchers amplified the TCR beta CDR3 regions from RNA transcripts. First-round RT-PCR with HTBI primers amplified the TCR CDR3 region. TCRdb processed the multiplex PCR reads anew with MiXCR; each CDR3 protein has one entry. The sample holds under 130,000 distinct CDR3 sequences, about 45% seen once. Study results and limitations: It was a median about 6.5 months before onset that the model predicted ophthalmopathy. The majority of expanded thyroid clonotypes above 0.001 also appeared in blood. Ophthalmopathy cases were set apart from stable hyperthyroidism by a 13 V-J model.

The CDR3 is 13 residues long. Germline CDR1 and CDR2: LNHDA and SQIVND (reference sequence). Trimming at V came to 5 bases and at J to 6 bases, leaving 5 bases not matched to a gene. The specimen was blood. This receptor was taken from a man aged 35-49 years with Graves' hyperthyroidism. This sequence joins TRBV19 and TRBJ1-2; TRBD1 matches at 8 bases. The CDR3 region is CASSPQGADGYTF. The CDR3 nucleotides are TGTGCCAGTAGTCCGCAGGGGGCTGATGGCTACACCTTC.